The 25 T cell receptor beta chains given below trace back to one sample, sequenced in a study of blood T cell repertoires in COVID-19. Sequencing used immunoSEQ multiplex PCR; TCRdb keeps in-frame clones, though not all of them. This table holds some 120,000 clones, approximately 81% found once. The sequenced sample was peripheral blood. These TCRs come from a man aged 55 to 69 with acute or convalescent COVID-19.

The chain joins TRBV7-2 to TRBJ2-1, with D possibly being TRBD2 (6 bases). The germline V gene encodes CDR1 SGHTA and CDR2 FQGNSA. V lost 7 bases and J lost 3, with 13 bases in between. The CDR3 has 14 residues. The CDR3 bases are TGTGCCAGCATCCCTAGCGACAGCTACAATGAGCAGTTCTTC. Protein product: CASIPSDSYNEQFF.

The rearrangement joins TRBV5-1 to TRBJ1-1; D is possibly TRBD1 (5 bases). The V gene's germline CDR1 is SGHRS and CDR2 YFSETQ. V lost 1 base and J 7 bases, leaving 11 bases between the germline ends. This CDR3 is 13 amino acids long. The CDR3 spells CASSLRTGFEAFF. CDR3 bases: TGCGCCAGCAGCTTGAGAACAGGTTTTGAAGCTTTCTTT.

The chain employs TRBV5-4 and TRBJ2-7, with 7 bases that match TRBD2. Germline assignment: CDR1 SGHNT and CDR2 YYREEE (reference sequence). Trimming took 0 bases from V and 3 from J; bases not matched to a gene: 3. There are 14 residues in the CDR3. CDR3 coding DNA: TGTGCCAGCAGCTTGGAGACTAGCAGCTACGAGCAGTACTTC. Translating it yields CASSLETSSYEQYF.

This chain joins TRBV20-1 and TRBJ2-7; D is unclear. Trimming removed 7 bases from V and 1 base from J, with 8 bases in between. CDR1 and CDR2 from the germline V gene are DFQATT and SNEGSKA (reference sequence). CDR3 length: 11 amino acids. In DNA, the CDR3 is TGCAGTGGCACTGATTCCTACGAGCAGTACTTC. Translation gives CSGTDSYEQYF.

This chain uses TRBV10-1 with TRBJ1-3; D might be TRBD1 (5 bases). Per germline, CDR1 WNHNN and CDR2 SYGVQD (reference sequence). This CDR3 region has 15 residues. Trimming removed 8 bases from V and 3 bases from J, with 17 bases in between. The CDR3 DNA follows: TGCGCCAGCGGCCCGGGGAGGGGCTGTGGAAACACCATATATTTT. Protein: CASGPGRGCGNTIYF.

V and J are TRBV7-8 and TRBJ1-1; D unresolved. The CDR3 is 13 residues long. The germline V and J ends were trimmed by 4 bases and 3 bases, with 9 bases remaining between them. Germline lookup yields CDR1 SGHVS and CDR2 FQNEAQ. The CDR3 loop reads CASSSKIDTEAFF. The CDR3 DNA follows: TGTGCCAGCAGCTCAAAAATAGACACTGAAGCTTTCTTT.

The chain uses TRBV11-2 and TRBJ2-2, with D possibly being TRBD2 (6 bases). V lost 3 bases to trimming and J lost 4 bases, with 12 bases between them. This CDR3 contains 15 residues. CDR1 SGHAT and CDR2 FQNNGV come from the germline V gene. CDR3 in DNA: TGTGCCAGCAGCTTCCAGGGAGCGGGCACCGGGGAGCTGTTTTTT. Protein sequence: CASSFQGAGTGELFF.

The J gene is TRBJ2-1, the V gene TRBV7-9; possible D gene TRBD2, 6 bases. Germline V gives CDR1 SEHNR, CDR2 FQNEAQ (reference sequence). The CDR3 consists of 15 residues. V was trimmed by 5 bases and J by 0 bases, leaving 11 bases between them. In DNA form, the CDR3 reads TGTGCCAGCAGCCGTAGCGGAGACTCCTACAATGAGCAGTTCTTC. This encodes CASSRSGDSYNEQFF.

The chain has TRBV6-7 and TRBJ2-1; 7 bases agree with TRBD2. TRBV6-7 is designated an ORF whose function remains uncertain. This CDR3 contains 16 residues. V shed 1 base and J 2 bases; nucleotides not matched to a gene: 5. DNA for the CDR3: TGTGCCAGCAGTTACTTATGCCGGGAGGCCTACAATGAGCAGTTCTTC. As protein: CASSYLCREAYNEQFF.

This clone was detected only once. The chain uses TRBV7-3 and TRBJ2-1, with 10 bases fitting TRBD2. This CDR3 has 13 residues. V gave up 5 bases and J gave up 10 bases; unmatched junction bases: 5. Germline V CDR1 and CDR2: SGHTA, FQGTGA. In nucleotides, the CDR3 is TGTGCCAGCAGCGTAGCGGGAGGCCAAGAGCAGTTCTTC. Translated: CASSVAGGQEQFF.

The CDR3 sequence is CASYLGASNQPQHF. CDR3 coding DNA: TGTGCCAGCTACCTGGGGGCCAGCAATCAGCCCCAGCATTTT. The J gene is TRBJ1-5, the V gene TRBV28, with a possible D match to TRBD1 (6 bases). The CDR3 totals 14 residues. V shed 8 bases and J shed 1 base, with 12 bases lying between them. CDR1 is MDHEN and CDR2 is SYDVKM in the germline V gene.

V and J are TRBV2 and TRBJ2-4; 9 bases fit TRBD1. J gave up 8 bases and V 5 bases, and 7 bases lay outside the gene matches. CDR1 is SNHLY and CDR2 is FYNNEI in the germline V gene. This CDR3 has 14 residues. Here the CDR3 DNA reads TGTGCCAGCAGTCTGGGACAGGGAATACACATTCAGTACTTC. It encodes CASSLGQGIHIQYF.

The CDR3 DNA is TGTGCCAGCAGTTACCTCAGAACAGGGGGCCTGTACGAGCAGTACTTC. Translated: CASSYLRTGGLYEQYF. The chain uses TRBV6-2 or TRBV6-3 and TRBJ2-7; 9 positions match TRBD1. The CDR3 loop spans 16 amino acids. V dropped 2 bases and J dropped 4; count of bases not matched to a gene: 9. Germline V gene sequence: CDR1 MNHEY, CDR2 SVGEGT.

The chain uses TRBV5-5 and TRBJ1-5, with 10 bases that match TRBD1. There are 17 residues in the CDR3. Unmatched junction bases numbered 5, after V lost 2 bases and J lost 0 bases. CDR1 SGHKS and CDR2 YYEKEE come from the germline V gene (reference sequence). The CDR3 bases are TGTGCCAGCAGCTTAGGGACAGGGGATAATAGCAATCAGCCCCAGCATTTT. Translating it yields CASSLGTGDNSNQPQHF.

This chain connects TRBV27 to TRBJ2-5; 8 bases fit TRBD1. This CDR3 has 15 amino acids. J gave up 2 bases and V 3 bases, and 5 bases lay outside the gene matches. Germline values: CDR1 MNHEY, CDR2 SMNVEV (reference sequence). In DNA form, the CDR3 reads TGTGCCAGCAGTTTTCAACAGGGGGGACAAGAGACCCAGTACTTC. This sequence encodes CASSFQQGGQETQYF.

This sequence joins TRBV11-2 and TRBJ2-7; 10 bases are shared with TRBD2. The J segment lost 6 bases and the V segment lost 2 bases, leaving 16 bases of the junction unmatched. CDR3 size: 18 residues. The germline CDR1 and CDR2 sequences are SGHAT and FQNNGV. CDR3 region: CASSLFRLAGVQNSEQYF. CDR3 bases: TGTGCCAGCAGCTTATTCCGGCTAGCGGGAGTTCAGAACTCCGAGCAGTACTTC.

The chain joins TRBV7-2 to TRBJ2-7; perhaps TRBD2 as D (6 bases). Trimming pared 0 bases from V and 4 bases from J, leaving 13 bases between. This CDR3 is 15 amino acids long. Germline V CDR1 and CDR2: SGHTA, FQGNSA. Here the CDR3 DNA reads TGTGCCAGCAGCTTAGCGCCTAGCGACTCATACGAGCAGTACTTC. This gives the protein CASSLAPSDSYEQYF.

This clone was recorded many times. The CDR3 region has the DNA TGTGCCAGCAGCCCCAGTCCGGGGGAAAAACTGTTTTTT. Translated, it gives CASSPSPGEKLFF. This chain links TRBV7-2 with TRBJ1-4; unclear D gene. V was pared by 5 bases and J by 8 bases, with 12 bases between. The CDR3 runs to 13 residues. Per germline, CDR1 SGHTA and CDR2 FQGNSA.

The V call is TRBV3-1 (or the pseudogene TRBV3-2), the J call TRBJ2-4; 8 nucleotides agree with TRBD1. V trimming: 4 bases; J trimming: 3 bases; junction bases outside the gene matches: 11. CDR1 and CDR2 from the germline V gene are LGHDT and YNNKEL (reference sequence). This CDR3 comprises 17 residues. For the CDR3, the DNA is TGTGCCAGCAGCCTCCGTTCGGGGACAGGAGACAAAAACATTCAGTACTTC. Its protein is CASSLRSGTGDKNIQYF.

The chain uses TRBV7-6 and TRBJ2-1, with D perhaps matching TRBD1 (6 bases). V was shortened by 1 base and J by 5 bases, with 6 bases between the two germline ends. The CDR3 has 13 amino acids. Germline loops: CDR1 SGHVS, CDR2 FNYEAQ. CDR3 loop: CASSLGTDNEQFF. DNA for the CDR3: TGTGCCAGCAGCTTAGGGACAGACAATGAGCAGTTCTTC.

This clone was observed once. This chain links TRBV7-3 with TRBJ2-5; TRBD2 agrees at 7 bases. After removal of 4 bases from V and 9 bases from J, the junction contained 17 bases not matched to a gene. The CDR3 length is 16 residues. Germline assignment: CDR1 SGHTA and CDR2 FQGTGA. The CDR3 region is CASSSITGTTPGAQYF. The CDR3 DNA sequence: TGTGCCAGCAGCTCGATTACCGGGACTACGCCTGGGGCCCAGTACTTC.

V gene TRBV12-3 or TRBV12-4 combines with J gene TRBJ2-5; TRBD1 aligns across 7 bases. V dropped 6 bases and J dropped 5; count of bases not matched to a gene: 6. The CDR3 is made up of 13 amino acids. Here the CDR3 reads CASRQGSVETQYF. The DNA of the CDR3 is TGTGCCAGCAGACAGGGGTCCGTGGAGACCCAGTACTTC.

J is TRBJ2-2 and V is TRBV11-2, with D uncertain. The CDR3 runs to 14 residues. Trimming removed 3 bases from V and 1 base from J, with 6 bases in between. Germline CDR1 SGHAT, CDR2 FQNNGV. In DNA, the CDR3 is TGTGCCAGCAGCTTCAATTTGAACACCGGGGAGCTGTTTTTT. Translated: CASSFNLNTGELFF.

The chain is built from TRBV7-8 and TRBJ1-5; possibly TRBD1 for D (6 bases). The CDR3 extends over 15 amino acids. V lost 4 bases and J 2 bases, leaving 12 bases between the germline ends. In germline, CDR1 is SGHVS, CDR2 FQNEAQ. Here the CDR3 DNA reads TGTGCCAGCAGCTCCGGACAGATGGGCAATCAGCCCCAGCATTTT. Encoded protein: CASSSGQMGNQPQHF.

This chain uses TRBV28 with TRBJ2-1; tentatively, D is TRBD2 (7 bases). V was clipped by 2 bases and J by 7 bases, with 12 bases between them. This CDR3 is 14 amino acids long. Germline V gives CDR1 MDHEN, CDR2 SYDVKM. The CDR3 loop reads CASSLGGALNEQFF. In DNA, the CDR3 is TGTGCCAGCAGTTTAGGGGGGGCTTTGAATGAGCAGTTCTTC. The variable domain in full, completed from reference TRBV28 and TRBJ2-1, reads DVKVTQSSRYLVKRTGEKVFLECVQDMDHENMFWYRQDPGLGLRLIYFSYDVKMKEKGDIPEGYSVSREKKERFSLILESASTNQTSMYLCASSLGGALNEQFFGPGTRLTVL.